These T cell receptor beta chains were read from a single sample in a study of breast tumors, draining lymph nodes, adjacent tissues. One entry per CDR3 protein, called by TCRdb with MiXCR from the multiplex PCR reads. The sample has 170,000 or so distinct CDR3 sequences; 25% to 40% are singletons. Sequenced material: axillary lymph node tissue. These receptors were obtained from a female donor with breast cancer. Some clones in this sample may be carry-over from other donors' samples. The CDR3 runs from the conserved cysteine through the conserved F or W. D genes are given only for firm matches. Clone size appears in some rows only: once, few, many, or a class for an expanded clone.

NA | many | TRBJ2-5 | TRBV25-1 | CASARLEYQETQYF | TGTGCCAGCGCCCGGTTGGAGTACCAAGAGACCCAGTACTTC
TRBD1 | many | TRBJ2-3 | TRBV20-1 | CSARDGRGTTDTQYF | TGCAGTGCTAGAGATGGCAGGGGGACCACAGATACGCAGTATTTT
NA | many | TRBJ2-5 | TRBV19 | CASSTEQGIGETQYF | TGTGCCAGTAGTACGGAGCAGGGTATTGGGGAGACCCAGTACTTC
NA | NA | TRBJ1-1 | TRBV5-4 | CASSHRQFAGTEAFF | TGTGCCAGCAGCCACCGACAATTTGCAGGCACTGAAGCTTTCTTT
NA | many | TRBJ1-2 | TRBV4-2 | CASSQPRTNYGYTF | TGTGCCAGCAGCCAACCGCGGACAAACTATGGCTACACCTTC
TRBD1 | NA | TRBJ1-5 | TRBV12-3/TRBV12-4 | CASSFGQGGHQPQHF | TGTGCCAGCAGTTTCGGACAGGGGGGGCATCAGCCCCAGCATTTT
TRBD1 | many | TRBJ2-7 | TRBV5-6 | CASSLLGGSGEQYF | TGTGCCAGCAGCTTGTTAGGGGGCAGCGGCGAGCAGTACTTC
NA | many | TRBJ2-7 | TRBV6-1 | CASRESVSYEQYF | TGTGCCAGCAGGGAGAGTGTGTCCTACGAGCAGTACTTC
NA | many | TRBJ1-5 | TRBV19 | CASSGDGSKPQHF | TGTGCCAGTAGTGGGGACGGGTCCAAGCCCCAGCATTTT
NA | many | TRBJ2-1 | TRBV7-9 | CASSYLGSPDEQFF | TGTGCCAGCAGCTACCTAGGAAGCCCCGATGAGCAGTTCTTC
TRBD1 | many | TRBJ2-7 | TRBV7-8 | CASSPGTELYEQYF | TGTGCCAGCAGCCCCGGGACAGAGCTCTACGAGCAGTACTTC
NA | NA | TRBJ1-1 | TRBV20-1 | CSAKGGYSSRGEAFF | TGCAGTGCTAAAGGGGGATACTCTTCAAGGGGAGAGGCTTTCTTT
NA | NA | TRBJ1-2 | TRBV29-1 | CSDGGYGYTF | TGCAGCGACGGGGGCTATGGCTACACCTTC
TRBD2 | many | TRBJ2-3 | TRBV28 | CASSFLAGTDTQYF | TGTGCCAGCAGTTTTCTAGCGGGCACAGATACGCAGTATTTT
NA | NA | TRBJ1-2 | TRBV7-2 | CASSLEKGRDYGYPF | TGTGCCAGCAGCCTAGAAAAGGGCAGGGACTATGGCTACCCCTTC
NA | many | TRBJ2-7 | TRBV6-6 | CASSPRQISEQYF | TGTGCCAGCAGTCCTCGACAGATATCCGAGCAGTACTTC
TRBD1 | NA | TRBJ1-2 | TRBV20-1 | CSARPSGGQGANYGYTF | TGCAGTGCTAGACCCTCTGGGGGACAGGGGGCTAACTATGGCTACACCTTC
TRBD2 | NA | TRBJ2-7 | TRBV3-1 | CASSQRTSGSSYEQYF | TGTGCCAGCAGCCAGCGGACTAGCGGGAGTTCCTACGAGCAGTACTTC
NA | NA | TRBJ1-3 | TRBV2 | CASRGREGYGYTICF | TGTGCCAGCAGGGGGAGGGAGGGCTATGGCTACACCATATGTTTT
NA | NA | TRBJ2-2 | TRBV19 | CASSTTGRELFF | TGTGCCAGCAGCACAACGGGCAGGGAGCTGTTTTTT
NA | many | TRBJ2-1 | TRBV12-3/TRBV12-4 | CASINPLAYNEQFF | TGTGCCAGCATCAACCCACTAGCCTACAATGAGCAGTTCTTC